Below, 30 T cell receptor beta chains from the same sample are listed, as sequenced in a study of CD8+ T cells in alopecia areata. Extracted RNA was reverse transcribed into cDNA, the sequencing template. The repertoire was sequenced with immunoSEQ multiplex PCR; TCRdb's copy has only in-frame clones and lacks some. The sample includes fewer than 250,000 clones, 55% to 70% of them seen just once. Treatment: oral pan-JAK inhibitor, 5-10 mg twice daily. Sequenced here: CD4+ T cells sorted from blood, sampled at week 4, from a patient treated with tofacitinib. The receptor set was obtained from a human donor with alopecia areata.

The chain is built from TRBV27 and TRBJ2-4, with D possibly matching TRBD2 (6 bases). The CDR3 sequence is 14 residues long. V lost 5 bases and J 9 bases, leaving 17 bases between the germline ends. Germline V gene data show CDR1 as MNHEY and CDR2 as SMNVEV (reference sequence). This chain's CDR3 is CASSELTGLSIQYF. CDR3 DNA sequence: TGTGCCAGCAGTGAATTGACGGGACTCAGCATTCAGTACTTC.

V gene TRBV27 combines with J gene TRBJ1-2, with 8 bases lining up with TRBD1. In germline, CDR1 is MNHEY, CDR2 SMNVEV (reference sequence). The CDR3 sequence is 15 residues long. Unmatched junction bases numbered 9, after V lost 5 bases and J lost 4 bases. CDR3 residues: CASSPQPGTGYGYTF. The CDR3, as DNA: TGTGCCAGCAGTCCGCAGCCCGGGACAGGCTATGGCTACACCTTC.

V and J are TRBV6-5 and TRBJ1-4, with 12 bases fitting TRBD1. This CDR3 contains 15 residues. Germline CDR1 and CDR2: MNHEY and SVGAGI. J lost 8 bases, V lost 5 bases, and 6 bases had no gene match. CDR3 in amino acids: CASSRTGTGGEKLFF. The DNA of the CDR3 is TGTGCCAGCAGTAGAACCGGGACAGGGGGCGAAAAACTGTTTTTT.

The chain recombines TRBV2 with TRBJ1-4; possible D gene TRBD1, 6 bases. Deletions cut 6 bases from V and 3 bases from J, with 14 bases between. Germline assignment: CDR1 SNHLY and CDR2 FYNNEI. The CDR3 is 15 residues long. The CDR3 region has the DNA TGTGCCAGCAGGGATTACAGGGCCTCTAATGAAAAACTGTTTTTT. Translation gives CASRDYRASNEKLFF.

The count of this clone is one. The chain is built from TRBV29-1 and TRBJ1-1; D ambiguous. The V end lost 8 bases, the J end lost 1 base, and 14 bases lay between the germline ends. Germline CDR1 is SQVTM and CDR2 is ANQGSEA. The length of the CDR3 is 13 residues. CDR3 amino acids: CSIVDIGNTEAFF. In DNA, the CDR3 is TGCAGCATCGTTGATATTGGGAACACTGAAGCTTTCTTT. The full variable domain, its missing parts supplied by reference TRBV29-1 and TRBJ1-1, is SAVISQKPSRDICQRGTSLTIQCQVDSQVTMMFWYRQQPGQSLTLIATANQGSEATYESGFVIDKFPISRPNLTFSTLTVSNMSPEDSSIYLCSIVDIGNTEAFFGQGTRLTVV.

Only a few counts were recorded for this clone. This chain connects TRBV2 to TRBJ1-1; D is unclear. V shed 4 bases and J shed 1 base, with 7 bases lying between them. Germline CDR1 and CDR2: SNHLY and FYNNEI. The CDR3 runs to 13 residues. CDR3 nucleotide sequence: TGTGCCAGCAGTGGACCGAGGAACACTGAAGCTTTCTTT. Translated: CASSGPRNTEAFF.

The chain carries TRBV7-2 and TRBJ2-3; 10 bases fit TRBD2. CDR3 length: 15 residues. Germline V CDR1 and CDR2: SGHTA, FQGNSA. Unmatched junction bases numbered 1, after V lost 3 bases and J lost 1 base. CDR3 in amino acids: CASSLGTSGTDTQYF. DNA for the CDR3: TGTGCCAGCAGCTTGGGGACTAGCGGCACAGATACGCAGTATTTT.

The V and J genes are TRBV30 and TRBJ2-1; TRBD2 aligns across 11 bases. The germline gives CDR1 GTSNPN, CDR2 SVGIG (reference sequence). The CDR3 totals 16 residues. V dropped 4 bases and J dropped 8; count of bases not matched to a gene: 13. CDR3 in amino acids: CAWTTSGGTAAHEQFF. CDR3 in DNA: TGTGCCTGGACAACTAGCGGGGGTACCGCCGCCCATGAGCAGTTCTTC.

This sequence joins TRBV6-5 and TRBJ2-1, with D possibly TRBD1 on 6 matching bases. Between the trimmed V and J ends, which lost 4 bases and 2 bases, there was a span of 15 bases. The CDR3 has 16 residues. The germline V gene encodes CDR1 MNHEY and CDR2 SVGAGI. In nucleotides, the CDR3 is TGTGCCAGCAGTTTGGGGGCTTCACCCACCTACAATGAGCAGTTCTTC. This translates into CASSLGASPTYNEQFF.

The chain joins TRBV7-9 to TRBJ2-5; the match to TRBD2 covers 8 bases. This CDR3 spans 17 amino acids. V trimming: 5 bases; J trimming: 1 base; junction bases outside the gene matches: 12. CDR1 is SEHNR and CDR2 is FQNEAQ in the germline V gene (reference sequence). In DNA, the CDR3 is TGTGCCAGCAGCCAAAATAAGCGGGAGACGGGCCAAGAGACCCAGTACTTC. Protein sequence: CASSQNKRETGQETQYF.

This rearrangement joins TRBV7-3 to TRBJ2-1; 14 nucleotides align to TRBD2. V gave up 5 bases and J gave up 9 bases; unmatched junction bases: 6. The germline CDR1 and CDR2 sequences are SGHTA and FQGTGA. The CDR3 extends over 15 amino acids. The CDR3 DNA reads TGTGCCAGCAGCCAGGGACTAGCGGGAGTGGGTGAGCAGTTCTTC. Amino acid sequence: CASSQGLAGVGEQFF. The full variable domain, its missing parts supplied by reference TRBV7-3 and TRBJ2-1, is GAGVSQTPSNKVTEKGKYVELRCDPISGHTALYWYRQSLGQGPEFLIYFQGTGAADDSGLPNDRFFAVRPEGSVSTLKIQRTERGDSAVYLCASSQGLAGVGEQFFGPGTRLTVL.

About this clone itself: One junction end does not reproduce the germline sequence, and a read error may be involved. The CDR3 loop is CASSLGLAADF. The CDR3 DNA follows: TGTGCCAGCAGTCTGGGACTAGCGGCTGACTTC. V and J are TRBV28 and TRBJ2-7, with 11 bases matching TRBD2. The CDR3 has 11 residues. In germline, CDR1 is MDHEN, CDR2 SYDVKM.

V usage is TRBV2 and J usage is TRBJ2-1, with D perhaps matching TRBD1 (5 bases). V lost 3 bases and J lost 5, with 11 bases in between. This CDR3 has 14 amino acids. The germline CDR1 and CDR2 sequences are SNHLY and FYNNEI. The CDR3, as DNA: TGTGCCAGCAGTGACTCCACAGGTAACAATGAGCAGTTCTTC. As protein: CASSDSTGNNEQFF.

The gene calls are TRBV2 and TRBJ1-5; tentatively, D is TRBD1 (5 bases). Trimming took off 9 bases at V and 2 bases at J, with 11 bases between the two ends. This CDR3 has 13 residues. CDR1 and CDR2 (germline): SNHLY, FYNNEI. CDR3 residues: CASRGLGNQPQHF. The CDR3 region has the DNA TGTGCCAGTAGGGGTCTTGGCAATCAGCCCCAGCATTTT. Supplemented by reference TRBV2 and TRBJ1-5, the full variable domain reads EPEVTQTPSHQVTQMGQEVILRCVPISNHLYFYWYRQILGQKVEFLVSFYNNEISEKSEIFDDQFSVERPDGSNFTLKIRSTKLEDSAMYFCASRGLGNQPQHFGDGTRLSIL.

The rearrangement joins TRBV2 to TRBJ1-1; maybe TRBD1 (6 bases). Per the germline V gene, CDR1 is SNHLY and CDR2 is FYNNEI. V lost 3 bases and J lost 1, with 9 bases in between. CDR3 size: 14 residues. The CDR3 sequence is CASSDSRGNTEAFF. The DNA of the CDR3 is TGTGCCAGCAGTGATTCCAGGGGGAACACTGAAGCTTTCTTT.

This clone showed up just a few times. This chain uses TRBV29-1 with TRBJ2-1, with D tentatively TRBD2 (5 bases). The CDR3 runs to 16 residues. Looked up from germline, CDR1 is SQVTM and CDR2 is ANQGSEA. V was trimmed by 6 bases and J by 7 bases, leaving 25 bases between them. The CDR3 protein is CSVSPDHRTRGNEQFF. The CDR3 DNA sequence: TGCAGCGTCTCACCCGACCATCGGACTCGGGGAAATGAGCAGTTCTTC.

This rearrangement joins TRBV29-1 to TRBJ1-1; D unresolved. Trimming removed 7 bases at V and 0 bases at J, with 12 bases between. Germline V gives CDR1 SQVTM, CDR2 ANQGSEA. This CDR3 spans 13 amino acids. The CDR3 coding sequence is TGCAGCGGGCAAGGACGGGTGAACACTGAAGCTTTCTTT. As protein: CSGQGRVNTEAFF.

The chain is built from TRBV11-2 and TRBJ2-2; weak D call: TRBD2 (5 bases). Trimming removed 4 bases at V and 7 bases at J, with 16 bases between. Germline CDR1 SGHAT, CDR2 FQNNGV. The CDR3 runs 15 residues. CDR3 residues: CASSSLALASGELFF. CDR3 in DNA: TGTGCCAGCAGCTCGTTAGCGTTAGCTAGCGGGGAGCTGTTTTTT.

The rearrangement links TRBV27 to TRBJ2-5, with a weak D call TRBD1 (5 bases). The CDR3 length is 12 residues. V lost 6 bases and J lost 7, with 12 bases in between. The germline V gene encodes CDR1 MNHEY and CDR2 SMNVEV (reference sequence). The CDR3 sequence: CASRGRLWTQYF. CDR3 coding DNA: TGTGCCAGCAGGGGGCGGTTATGGACCCAGTACTTC.

The chain couples TRBV11-2 to TRBJ2-4, with 7 bases identical to TRBD2. There are 14 residues in the CDR3. Germline V CDR1 and CDR2: SGHAT, FQNNGV. The J segment lost 8 bases and the V segment lost 5 bases, leaving 9 bases of the junction unmatched. CDR3 bases: TGTGCCAGCAGCCCAGCGGGAATCAGGGACATTCAGTACTTC. As protein: CASSPAGIRDIQYF.

About this clone: The same CDR3 is also encoded by other DNA sequences in this sample. V usage is TRBV4-1 and J usage is TRBJ1-2; D ambiguous. Looked up from germline, CDR1 is MGHRA and CDR2 is YSYEKL. CDR3 length equals 12 residues. Trimming took 1 base from V and 0 from J, leaving 0 bases between them. The DNA for the CDR3 is TGCGCCAGCAGCCAAGCTAACTATGGCTACACCTTC. This encodes CASSQANYGYTF.

In its sample, this clone was seen once. This rearrangement joins TRBV5-1 to TRBJ2-5; D perhaps matches TRBD2 (5 bases). The germline V gene encodes CDR1 SGHRS and CDR2 YFSETQ. Between the trimmed V and J ends, which lost 0 bases and 1 base, there was a span of 13 bases. The CDR3 spans 16 residues. CDR3 residues: CASSLEYGNIQETQYF. The CDR3 nucleotides read TGCGCCAGCAGCTTGGAGTACGGGAATATCCAAGAGACCCAGTACTTC.

The chain uses TRBV7-8 and TRBJ2-1, with TRBD2 matching 10 bases. Per germline, CDR1 SGHVS and CDR2 FQNEAQ. V was pared by 1 base and J by 7 bases, with 4 bases of the junction left unmatched. This CDR3 region has 15 residues. The CDR3 region has the DNA TGTGCCAGCAGCTTAGGGCTAGCGGGAGTGAATGAGCAGTTCTTC. Residues: CASSLGLAGVNEQFF.

Of note for this clone: Germline is not matched at one junction end, which may reflect a read error. The chain combines TRBV2 with TRBJ2-7; 8 nucleotides match TRBD1. The CDR3 consists of 12 residues. Germline V gene sequence: CDR1 SNHLY, CDR2 FYNNEI. The CDR3 sequence: CASLFVGDRPDF. The DNA for the CDR3 is TGTGCCAGCCTATTTGTTGGGGACAGGCCCGACTTC.

This clone appeared many times. V is TRBV28 and J is TRBJ2-1; D remains unclear. V dropped 4 bases and J dropped 0 bases, with 13 bases sitting between them. This CDR3 comprises 16 residues. CDR1 is MDHEN and CDR2 is SYDVKM in the germline V gene. The CDR3 sequence: CASSSKQWISYNEQFF. The CDR3 nucleotides read TGTGCCAGCAGTTCTAAGCAGTGGATCTCCTACAATGAGCAGTTCTTC.

This clone has just a few counts. V is TRBV29-1 and J is TRBJ2-1; 7 positions agree with TRBD1. Trimming cost V 1 base and J 3 bases; bases outside gene matches: 9. This CDR3 spans 16 amino acids. Germline V gene lookup returns CDR1 SQVTM and CDR2 ANQGSEA. CDR3 loop: CSVEARTGGFYNEQFF. CDR3 bases: TGCAGCGTTGAAGCTCGGACAGGCGGCTTCTACAATGAGCAGTTCTTC.

The chain employs TRBV7-2 and TRBJ2-7, with unresolved D. The germline V gene has CDR1 SGHTA and CDR2 FQGNSA. The CDR3 has 12 amino acids. Trimming left V 3 bases short and J 7 bases short, with 10 bases between. The CDR3 loop is CASSFLSGEQYF. In nucleotides, the CDR3 is TGTGCCAGCAGCTTCCTCTCGGGTGAGCAGTACTTC.

This clone occurred a few times. The CDR3 DNA sequence: TGCAGCGTTGCCGGGACAGGAATTTATGGCTACACCTTC. The encoded protein is CSVAGTGIYGYTF. The chain uses TRBV29-1 and TRBJ1-2, with 8 bases fitting TRBD1. Looked up from germline, CDR1 is SQVTM and CDR2 is ANQGSEA. With 4 bases clipped from V and 5 bases from J, the junction kept 6 bases outside the gene matches. This CDR3 is built from 13 residues.

In this sample, this clone turned up a few times. V is TRBV19 and J is TRBJ1-5; perhaps TRBD1 as D (5 bases). The CDR3 is made up of 14 amino acids. CDR1 and CDR2 (germline): LNHDA, SQIVND (reference sequence). Trimming left V 4 bases short and J 4 bases short, with 11 bases between. The CDR3 bases are TGTGCCAGTAGTACGCCTGAGGGGAATCAGCCCCAGCATTTT. Its translation: CASSTPEGNQPQHF.

The chain is built from TRBV10-3 and TRBJ2-5; D might be TRBD2 (6 bases). CDR1 is ENHRY and CDR2 is SYGVKD in the germline V gene. The length of the CDR3 is 15 residues. V was trimmed by 6 bases and J by 1 base, leaving 15 bases between them. CDR3 amino acids: CAISDRERLQETQYF. The CDR3 DNA reads as TGTGCCATCAGCGATCGGGAGCGCCTCCAAGAGACCCAGTACTTC.